Following are 29 T cell receptor beta chains from one sample sequenced in a study of T cell responses to AZD1222 COVID-19 vaccine. TCRdb's table, derived via immunoSEQ multiplex PCR, lists solely in-frame clones and lacks some. The sample shows over 85,000 clones, 70% to 90% of them seen only once. The sequences come from peripheral blood, collected on day 0 of AZD1222 vaccination. These receptors came from an adult in good health.

The rearrangement links TRBV3-1 (or the pseudogene TRBV3-2) to TRBJ2-7; D gene unclear. CDR3 size: 12 residues. Germline CDR1 LGHDT, CDR2 YNNKEL (reference sequence). Deletions cut 6 bases from V and 4 bases from J, with 10 bases between. CDR3 sequence (DNA): TGTGCCAGCAGTTTCGGAAAGTACGAGCAGTACTTC. Translated: CASSFGKYEQYF.

The rearrangement joins TRBV7-2 to TRBJ2-7; D may match TRBD1 or TRBD2 (6 bases each). This CDR3 has 14 residues. Deletions cut 4 bases from V and 10 bases from J, with 20 bases between. Looked up from germline, CDR1 is SGHTA and CDR2 is FQGNSA. The CDR3 reads CASSSPFGGPRQYF. CDR3 sequence (DNA): TGTGCCAGCAGCTCACCTTTTGGGGGGCCCCGACAGTACTTC.

This chain uses TRBV10-3 with TRBJ1-6; 7 positions match TRBD1. V shed 6 bases, J shed 7 bases, and the junction held 3 bases outside the gene matches. The CDR3 contains 13 residues. The germline V gene encodes CDR1 ENHRY and CDR2 SYGVKD. This chain's CDR3 is CAIRGTVNSPLHF. The CDR3 region has the DNA TGTGCCATCAGGGGGACAGTAAATTCACCCCTCCACTTT.

This sequence joins TRBV6-2 or TRBV6-3 and TRBJ1-6; no reliable D call. CDR1 MNHEY and CDR2 SVGEGT come from the germline V gene. The CDR3 has 14 residues. V shed 1 base and J shed 6 bases, with 7 bases lying between them. The CDR3 spells CASSYLAANSPLHF. In DNA, the CDR3 is TGTGCCAGCAGTTACTTAGCGGCTAATTCACCCCTCCACTTT.

The V and J genes are TRBV5-5 and TRBJ2-3, with D tentatively TRBD2 (5 bases). Germline-derived CDR1 and CDR2 are SGHKS and YYEKEE (reference sequence). Trimming took 2 bases from V and 3 from J, leaving 16 bases between them. The CDR3 runs 16 residues. CDR3 loop: CASSLRGRAETDTQYF. The CDR3 coding sequence is TGTGCCAGCAGCTTACGGGGTAGGGCCGAGACAGATACGCAGTATTTT.

The genes are TRBV7-2 and TRBJ1-6, with 7 positions matching TRBD1. The CDR3 has 14 residues. Germline CDR1 SGHTA, CDR2 FQGNSA. The V gene end was trimmed by 4 bases and the J gene end by 11 bases; junction bases not matched to a gene: 8. CDR3 sequence: CASSSLTGVTPLHF. In nucleotides, the CDR3 is TGTGCCAGCAGCTCACTCACAGGGGTGACACCCCTCCACTTT.

This chain links TRBV30 with TRBJ1-2; 12 bases align to TRBD1. CDR1 GTSNPN and CDR2 SVGIG come from the germline V gene (reference sequence). The trim removed 2 bases at V and 3 bases at J, leaving 4 bases unmatched. CDR3 length equals 15 residues. CDR3 loop: CAWSLRDRGHYGYTF. The DNA of the CDR3 is TGTGCCTGGAGTCTCCGGGACAGGGGGCACTATGGCTACACCTTC.

This clone was seen many times. The chain links TRBV7-3 to TRBJ1-1; perhaps TRBD1 as D (6 bases). Germline loops: CDR1 SGHTA, CDR2 FQGTGA. The ends were cut back, 2 bases at V and 3 bases at J, with 10 bases in the middle. This CDR3 comprises 14 residues. CDR3 nucleotides: TGTGCCAGCAGCTTAGGGCAGGGGCACACTGAAGCTTTCTTT. This encodes CASSLGQGHTEAFF.

V is TRBV6-2 or TRBV6-3 and J is TRBJ1-5; 7 nucleotides match TRBD1. The CDR3 runs 16 residues. With 5 bases clipped from V and 7 bases from J, the junction kept 14 bases outside the gene matches. Germline V lookup: CDR1 MNHEY, CDR2 SVGEGT. CDR3 bases: TGTGCCAGCAGTAGACCCCGGGACGCGACAGGGCAGCCCCAGCATTTT. This sequence encodes CASSRPRDATGQPQHF.

The rearrangement links TRBV29-1 to TRBJ1-1, with a weak D call TRBD1 (5 bases). V shed 7 bases and J shed 4 bases, with 7 bases lying between them. This CDR3 contains 10 residues. In germline, CDR1 is SQVTM, CDR2 ANQGSEA. The CDR3 region has the DNA TGCAGCGCCGGGGGCACTGAAGCTTTCTTT. Translation gives CSAGGTEAFF.

Regarding this clone: At one boundary the junction diverges from the germline segment, which might be a read error. The chain employs TRBV6-2 or TRBV6-3 and TRBJ2-7, with D possibly matching TRBD2 (6 bases). There are 14 residues in the CDR3. Germline loops: CDR1 MNHEY, CDR2 SVGEGT. This CDR3 is CASSHSSGSAEQYF. DNA of the CDR3: TGTGCCAGCAGTCACTCGAGCGGGTCAGCCGAGCAGTACTTC.

The gene calls are TRBV29-1 and TRBJ2-5, with a possible D match to TRBD1 (6 bases). The germline gives CDR1 SQVTM, CDR2 ANQGSEA. The CDR3 covers 14 residues. Trimming took 2 bases from V and 6 from J, leaving 16 bases between them. In nucleotides, the CDR3 is TGCAGCGTTGAACCGTCACAGGGTGGGCAGACCCAGTACTTC. Translating it yields CSVEPSQGGQTQYF.

This chain uses TRBV7-3 with TRBJ2-1; 8 bases agree with TRBD1. The germline V gene encodes CDR1 SGHTA and CDR2 FQGTGA. Germline trimming cut 5 bases from V and 5 bases from J; bases unmatched to any gene: 5. The CDR3 consists of 14 residues. CDR3 protein: CASSPGTGDNEQFF. In DNA form, the CDR3 reads TGTGCCAGCAGCCCCGGGACAGGAGACAATGAGCAGTTCTTC.

The J gene is TRBJ2-7, the V gene TRBV7-6; 10 bases agree with TRBD2. The V gene end was trimmed by 3 bases and the J gene end by 3 bases; junction bases not matched to a gene: 5. Germline CDR1 and CDR2: SGHVS and FNYEAQ. CDR3 length equals 15 residues. In nucleotides, the CDR3 is TGTGCCAGCAGCTTGGCTAGCGGGGGAATCTACGAGCAGTACTTC. This translates into CASSLASGGIYEQYF.

In this sample, this clone turned up once. The chain carries TRBV5-5 and TRBJ1-4; D remains unclear. Germline V gene data show CDR1 as SGHKS and CDR2 as YYEKEE (reference sequence). V lost 0 bases to trimming and J lost 8 bases, with 11 bases between them. This CDR3 spans 14 amino acids. The CDR3 is CASSLGRDVEKLFF. The DNA for the CDR3 is TGTGCCAGCAGCTTGGGGAGGGATGTGGAAAAACTGTTTTTT.

This clone is deemed medium-sized (0.01 to 0.1%). The chain recombines TRBV10-1 with TRBJ1-2; D call uncertain. The CDR3 covers 13 residues. V was clipped by 4 bases and J by 2 bases, with 8 bases between them. CDR1 is WNHNN, CDR2 SYGVQD, per germline (reference sequence). The CDR3: CASSALGNYGYTF. CDR3 coding DNA: TGCGCCAGCAGTGCCTTGGGGAACTATGGCTACACCTTC.

The V call is TRBV11-2, the J call TRBJ1-4, with TRBD1 matching 7 bases. Germline loops: CDR1 SGHAT, CDR2 FQNNGV. This CDR3 has 15 residues. V lost 4 bases to trimming and J lost 3 bases; unmatched junction nucleotides: 5. CDR3 amino acids: CASSSRGVANEKLFF. The DNA for the CDR3 is TGTGCCAGCAGCTCCAGGGGGGTGGCTAATGAAAAACTGTTTTTT.

The chain uses TRBV28 and TRBJ1-2, with D possibly matching TRBD1 (6 bases). CDR1 and CDR2 from the germline V gene are MDHEN and SYDVKM. This CDR3 region has 15 residues. Between the trimmed V and J ends, which lost 5 bases and 6 bases, there was a span of 19 bases. The CDR3 nucleotides read TGTGCCAGCAGTCCTCCCCTCCGGGGGGCGGATGGCTACACCTTC. Protein sequence: CASSPPLRGADGYTF.

CDR3 bases: TGTGCCAGCGCCGGTGCACAGGGGTACCACGAGCAGTACTTC. Translated: CASAGAQGYHEQYF. V usage is TRBV28 and J usage is TRBJ2-7, with 7 bases identical to TRBD1. J lost 5 bases, V lost 8 bases, and 12 bases had no gene match. The CDR3 is 14 residues long. Germline V gene lookup returns CDR1 MDHEN and CDR2 SYDVKM. The entire variable domain, with the rest obtained from reference TRBV28 and TRBJ2-7, is as follows: DVKVTQSSRYLVKRTGEKVFLECVQDMDHENMFWYRQDPGLGLRLIYFSYDVKMKEKGDIPEGYSVSREKKERFSLILESASTNQTSMYLCASAGAQGYHEQYFGPGTRLTVT.

The chain links TRBV20-1 to TRBJ2-5; possible D gene TRBD1, 5 bases. V gave up 3 bases and J gave up 5 bases, with 13 bases separating them. CDR3 size: 13 residues. From germline, CDR1 is DFQATT and CDR2 SNEGSKA (reference sequence). CDR3 nucleotide sequence: TGCAGTGCTAGTTCAGGGATGATGGAGACCCAGTACTTC. Amino acids: CSASSGMMETQYF.

The chain joins TRBV29-1 to TRBJ1-2; no reliable D call. V was pared by 7 bases and J by 0 bases, with 12 bases between. The CDR3 totals 13 residues. Germline assignment: CDR1 SQVTM and CDR2 ANQGSEA. This CDR3 reads CSAKILSNYGYTF. The CDR3 DNA follows: TGCAGCGCTAAGATTCTGTCTAACTATGGCTACACCTTC. Full variable domain (missing parts from reference TRBV29-1 and TRBJ1-2): SAVISQKPSRDICQRGTSLTIQCQVDSQVTMMFWYRQQPGQSLTLIATANQGSEATYESGFVIDKFPISRPNLTFSTLTVSNMSPEDSSIYLCSAKILSNYGYTFGSGTRLTVV.

This clone appeared a single time. This chain joins TRBV4-3 and TRBJ1-2; no clear D gene. The CDR3 runs 14 residues. Germline values: CDR1 LGHNA, CDR2 YSLEER. The germline V and J ends were trimmed by 0 bases and 8 bases, with 13 bases remaining between them. The CDR3 DNA is TGCGCCAGCAGCCAAGAGCCGAGAGTTGGCGGCTACACCTTC. Its protein product is CASSQEPRVGGYTF.

The DNA of the CDR3 is TGTGCCAGCAGCCAAGCCCGGGACAGGGTCTACGAGCAGTACTTC. As protein: CASSQARDRVYEQYF. The chain employs TRBV4-2 and TRBJ2-7; 9 nucleotides align to TRBD1. With V trimmed by 1 base and J by 3 bases, 4 bases remained unmatched. Germline CDR1 LGHNA, CDR2 YNFKEQ. This CDR3 region has 15 residues.

This chain connects TRBV5-1 to TRBJ2-5, with 9 bases fitting TRBD1. V lost 4 bases to trimming and J lost 5 bases; unmatched junction nucleotides: 9. This CDR3 has 15 amino acids. Germline loops: CDR1 SGHRS, CDR2 YFSETQ. The CDR3: CASSTRQGGSETQYF. The DNA of the CDR3 is TGCGCCAGCAGCACGAGACAGGGGGGATCGGAGACCCAGTACTTC.

The V call is TRBV10-3, the J call TRBJ2-7, with a tentative D call TRBD2 (6 bases). The CDR3 loop spans 13 amino acids. V gave up 2 bases and J gave up 4 bases, with 9 bases separating them. Germline V gene sequence: CDR1 ENHRY, CDR2 SYGVKD. Here the CDR3 reads CAISEKGTYEQYF. Written as DNA, the CDR3 is TGTGCCATCAGTGAGAAGGGGACTTACGAGCAGTACTTC.

The chain joins TRBV7-3 to TRBJ1-2; maybe TRBD1 (5 bases). Germline values: CDR1 SGHTA, CDR2 FQGTGA. Trimming shortened V by 2 bases and J by 6 bases, and 19 bases separated the two germline ends. The CDR3 is 16 residues long. CDR3 bases: TGTGCCAGCAGCTTAGGGGGTTTTGATATGGGGAATGGCTACACCTTC. This translates into CASSLGGFDMGNGYTF.

The chain employs TRBV7-6 and TRBJ1-2; no reliable D call. The CDR3 consists of 13 residues. V was shortened by 4 bases and J by 4 bases, with 10 bases between the two germline ends. Per germline, CDR1 SGHVS and CDR2 FNYEAQ. As DNA, the CDR3 is TGTGCCAGCAGCTCCCCCACAGTCTATGGCTACACCTTC. The encoded protein is CASSSPTVYGYTF.

The rearrangement links TRBV18 to TRBJ2-1, with D perhaps TRBD2 (5 bases). This CDR3 is 13 amino acids long. The germline CDR1 and CDR2 sequences are KGHSH and LQKENI. V lost 3 bases and J 9 bases, leaving 12 bases between the germline ends. Here the CDR3 reads CASSPSRAAEQFF. The CDR3 DNA follows: TGTGCCAGCTCACCGTCACGAGCGGCTGAGCAGTTCTTC.

V gene TRBV5-8 combines with J gene TRBJ1-6, with 7 bases lining up with TRBD1. The germline V gene has CDR1 SGHTS and CDR2 YDEGEE. The CDR3 length is 15 residues. V lost 0 bases to trimming and J lost 6 bases; unmatched junction nucleotides: 3. The CDR3: CASSLGQGGNSPLHF. In nucleotides, the CDR3 is TGTGCCAGCAGCTTGGGACAGGGTGGTAATTCACCCCTCCACTTT.